The next 7 T cell receptor beta chains were all read from a single sample in a study of cytomegalovirus exposure and HLA in healthy donors. PCR was performed using 60 Vbeta and 13 Jbeta primers. Sequenced by immunoSEQ multiplex PCR; TCRdb stores in-frame clones only, minus some. Of 100,000 to 120,000 clones listed, roughly 78% were seen once; the top ten hold 1% to 1.5%. Sample: PBMCs. These receptors were obtained from a woman in her thirties in good health and CMV-seronegative.

In its sample, this clone was seen once. The chain has TRBV19 and TRBJ1-5, with unresolved D. The V and J ends lost 3 bases and 4 bases respectively, with 4 bases between them. CDR3 length equals 12 residues. In germline, CDR1 is LNHDA, CDR2 SQIVND (reference sequence). The chain's CDR3 is CASSISNQPQHF. The CDR3 nucleotides are TGTGCCAGTAGTATTTCTAATCAGCCCCAGCATTTT.

The chain joins TRBV7-9 to TRBJ2-3; 10 positions match TRBD2. The CDR3 runs 16 residues. The germline V gene has CDR1 SEHNR and CDR2 FQNEAQ (reference sequence). V dropped 1 base and J dropped 1; count of bases not matched to a gene: 2. The chain's CDR3 is CASSLVSGGGTDTQYF. CDR3 DNA sequence: TGTGCCAGCAGCTTAGTAAGCGGGGGGGGCACAGATACGCAGTATTTT.

The V and J genes are TRBV5-1 and TRBJ1-3; weak D call: TRBD1 (6 bases). The V end was cut by 0 bases, the J end by 7 bases, with 14 bases between. CDR3 length equals 15 residues. The germline V gene has CDR1 SGHRS and CDR2 YFSETQ. Here the CDR3 reads CASSLVSGAVNTIYF. For the CDR3, the DNA is TGCGCCAGCAGCTTGGTCTCAGGGGCGGTGAACACCATATATTTT.

V gene TRBV6-5 combines with J gene TRBJ2-1; tentatively, D is TRBD1 (5 bases). Trimming removed 2 bases from V and 5 bases from J, with 7 bases in between. The length of the CDR3 is 13 residues. Germline V gene data show CDR1 as MNHEY and CDR2 as SVGAGI. CDR3: CASSYRGNNEQFF. The CDR3 nucleotides are TGTGCCAGCAGTTACAGGGGAAACAATGAGCAGTTCTTC.

The chain has TRBV25-1 and TRBJ1-1; D gene unclear. Trimming removed 2 bases from V and 8 bases from J, with 9 bases in between. There are 12 residues in the CDR3. The V gene's germline CDR1 is MGHDK and CDR2 SYGVNS. The CDR3 DNA reads as TGTGCCAGCAGTGAAGGCGGTACGGAAGCTTTCTTT. The encoded protein is CASSEGGTEAFF.

The gene calls are TRBV19 and TRBJ1-5; D gene ambiguous. CDR3 length: 14 residues. Trimming took off 2 bases at V and 1 base at J, with 6 bases between the two ends. Germline assignment: CDR1 LNHDA and CDR2 SQIVND (reference sequence). CDR3 protein: CASSIQLSNQPQHF. DNA of the CDR3: TGTGCCAGTAGTATACAATTGAGCAATCAGCCCCAGCATTTT.

For this clone: This specimen includes other DNA sequences encoding the same CDR3. This chain connects TRBV29-1 to TRBJ2-7; D is ambiguous. The CDR3 has 14 amino acids. Trimming took 1 base from V and 2 from J, leaving 12 bases between them. Germline values: CDR1 SQVTM, CDR2 ANQGSEA. The chain's CDR3 is CSVEGLTVPYEQYF. The CDR3 DNA is TGCAGCGTTGAAGGTCTGACTGTGCCCTACGAGCAGTACTTC.